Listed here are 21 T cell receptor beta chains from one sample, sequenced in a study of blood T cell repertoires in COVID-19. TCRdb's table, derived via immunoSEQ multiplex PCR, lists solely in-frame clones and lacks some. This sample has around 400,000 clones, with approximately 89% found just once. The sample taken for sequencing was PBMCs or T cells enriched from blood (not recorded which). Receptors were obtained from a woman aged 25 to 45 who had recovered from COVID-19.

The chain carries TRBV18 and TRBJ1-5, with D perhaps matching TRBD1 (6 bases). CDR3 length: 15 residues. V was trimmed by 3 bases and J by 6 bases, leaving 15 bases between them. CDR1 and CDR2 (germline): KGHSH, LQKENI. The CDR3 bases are TGTGCCAGCTCACCCCAACAGGGAATTGGTCAGCCCCAGCATTTT. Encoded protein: CASSPQQGIGQPQHF.

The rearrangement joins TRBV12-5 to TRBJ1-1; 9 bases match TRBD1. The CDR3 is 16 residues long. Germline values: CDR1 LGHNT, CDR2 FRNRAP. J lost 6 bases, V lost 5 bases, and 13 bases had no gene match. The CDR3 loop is CASGTRQGGLAAEAFF. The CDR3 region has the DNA TGTGCTAGTGGTACTAGACAGGGGGGTTTGGCGGCTGAAGCTTTCTTT.

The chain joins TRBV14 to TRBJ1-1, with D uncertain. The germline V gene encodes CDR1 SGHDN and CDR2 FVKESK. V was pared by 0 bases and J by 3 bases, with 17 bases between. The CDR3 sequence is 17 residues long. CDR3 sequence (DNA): TGTGCCAGCAGCCAAGATAGCACTCTCCCAGCCCACACTGAAGCTTTCTTT. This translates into CASSQDSTLPAHTEAFF. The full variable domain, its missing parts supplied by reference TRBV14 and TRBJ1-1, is EAGVTQFPSHSVIEKGQTVTLRCDPISGHDNLYWYRRVMGKEIKFLLHFVKESKQDESGMPNNRFLAERTGGTYSTLKVQPAELEDSGVYFCASSQDSTLPAHTEAFFGQGTRLTVV.

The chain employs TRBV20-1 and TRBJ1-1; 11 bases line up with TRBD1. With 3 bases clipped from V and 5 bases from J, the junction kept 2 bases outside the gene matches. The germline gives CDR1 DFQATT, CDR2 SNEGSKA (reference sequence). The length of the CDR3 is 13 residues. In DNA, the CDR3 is TGCAGTGCTAGTGGACAGGGGGCAACTGAAGCTTTCTTT. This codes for CSASGQGATEAFF.

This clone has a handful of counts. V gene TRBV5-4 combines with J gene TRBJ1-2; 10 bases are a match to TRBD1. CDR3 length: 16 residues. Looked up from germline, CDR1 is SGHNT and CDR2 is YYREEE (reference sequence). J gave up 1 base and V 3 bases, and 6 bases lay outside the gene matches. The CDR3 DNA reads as TGTGCCAGCAGCTGGGGACAGGGGCGGGGTAACTATGGCTACACCTTC. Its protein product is CASSWGQGRGNYGYTF.

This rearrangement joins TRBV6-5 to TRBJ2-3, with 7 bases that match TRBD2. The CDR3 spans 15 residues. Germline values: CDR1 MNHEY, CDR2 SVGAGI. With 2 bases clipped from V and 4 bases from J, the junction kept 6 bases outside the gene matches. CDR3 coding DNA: TGTGCCAGCAGTTACGGCGCTGCGGGGGCAGATACGCAGTATTTT. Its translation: CASSYGAAGADTQYF.

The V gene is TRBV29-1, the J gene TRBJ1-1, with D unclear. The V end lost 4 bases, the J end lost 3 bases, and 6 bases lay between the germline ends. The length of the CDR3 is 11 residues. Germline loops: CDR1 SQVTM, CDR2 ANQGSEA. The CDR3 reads CSVAPDTEAFF. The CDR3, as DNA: TGCAGCGTTGCACCGGACACTGAAGCTTTCTTT.

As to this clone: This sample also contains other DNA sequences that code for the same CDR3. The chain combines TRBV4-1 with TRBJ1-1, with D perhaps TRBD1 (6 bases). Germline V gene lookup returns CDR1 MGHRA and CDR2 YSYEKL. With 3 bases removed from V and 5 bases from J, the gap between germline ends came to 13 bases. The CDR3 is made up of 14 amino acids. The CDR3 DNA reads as TGCGCCAGCAGCCATTCACAGGGTTTGACTGAAGCTTTCTTT. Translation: CASSHSQGLTEAFF.

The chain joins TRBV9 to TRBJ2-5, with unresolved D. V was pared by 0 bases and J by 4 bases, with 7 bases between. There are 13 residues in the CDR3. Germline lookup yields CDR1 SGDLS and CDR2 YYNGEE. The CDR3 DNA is TGTGCCAGCAGCGTAGGTCTCGGAGAGACCCAGTACTTC. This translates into CASSVGLGETQYF.

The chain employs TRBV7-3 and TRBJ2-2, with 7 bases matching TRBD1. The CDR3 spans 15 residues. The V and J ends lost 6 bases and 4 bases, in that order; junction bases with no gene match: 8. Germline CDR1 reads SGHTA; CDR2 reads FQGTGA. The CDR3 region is CASSYDRVGTGELFF. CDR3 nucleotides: TGTGCCAGCAGTTACGACAGGGTTGGCACCGGGGAGCTGTTTTTT.

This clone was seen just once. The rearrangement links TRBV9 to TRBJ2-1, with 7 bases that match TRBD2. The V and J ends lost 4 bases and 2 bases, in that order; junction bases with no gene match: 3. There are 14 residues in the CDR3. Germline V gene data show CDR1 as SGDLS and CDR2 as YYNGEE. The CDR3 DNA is TGTGCCAGCAGCCAAAGCGGGACCTACAATGAGCAGTTCTTC. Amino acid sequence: CASSQSGTYNEQFF.

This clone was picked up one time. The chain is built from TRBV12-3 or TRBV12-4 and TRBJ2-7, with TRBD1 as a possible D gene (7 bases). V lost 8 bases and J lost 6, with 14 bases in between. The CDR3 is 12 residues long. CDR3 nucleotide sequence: TGTGCCAGCTCAGGGGGGCGGGTCGAGCAGTACTTC. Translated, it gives CASSGGRVEQYF.

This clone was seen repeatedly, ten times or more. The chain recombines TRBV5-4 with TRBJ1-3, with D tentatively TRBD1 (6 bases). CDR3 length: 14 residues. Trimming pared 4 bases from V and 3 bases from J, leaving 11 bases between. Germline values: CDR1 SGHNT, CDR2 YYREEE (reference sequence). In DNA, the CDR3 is TGTGCCAGCAGCACCGGGACACTTGGAAACACCATATATTTT. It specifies CASSTGTLGNTIYF.

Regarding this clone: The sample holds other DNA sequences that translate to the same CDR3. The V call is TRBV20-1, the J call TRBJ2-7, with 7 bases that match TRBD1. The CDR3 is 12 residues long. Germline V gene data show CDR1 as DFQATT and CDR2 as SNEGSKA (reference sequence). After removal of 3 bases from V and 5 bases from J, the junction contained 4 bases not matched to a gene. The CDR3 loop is CSASQGGHEQYF. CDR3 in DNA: TGCAGTGCTAGTCAAGGGGGCCACGAGCAGTACTTC.

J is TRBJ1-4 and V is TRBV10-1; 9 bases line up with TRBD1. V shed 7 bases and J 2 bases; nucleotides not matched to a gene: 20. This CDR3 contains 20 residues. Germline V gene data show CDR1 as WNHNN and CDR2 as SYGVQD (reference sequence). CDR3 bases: TGCGCCAGCACAACCAATAGAGACAGGGGGGAGAAGGGGACTAATGAAAAACTGTTTTTT. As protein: CASTTNRDRGEKGTNEKLFF.

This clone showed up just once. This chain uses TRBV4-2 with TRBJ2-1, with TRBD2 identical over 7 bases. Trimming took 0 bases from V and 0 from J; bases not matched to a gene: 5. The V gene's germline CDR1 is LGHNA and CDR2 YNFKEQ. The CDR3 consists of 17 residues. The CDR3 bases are TGTGCCAGCAGCCAAGATCCAGCGGGGAACTCCTACAATGAGCAGTTCTTC. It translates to CASSQDPAGNSYNEQFF.

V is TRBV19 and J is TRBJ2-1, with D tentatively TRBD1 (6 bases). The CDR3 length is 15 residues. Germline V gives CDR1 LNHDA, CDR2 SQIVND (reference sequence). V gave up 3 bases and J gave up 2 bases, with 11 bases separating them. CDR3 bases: TGTGCCAGTAGTATGTCCAGGGGCCCCTACAATGAGCAGTTCTTC. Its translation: CASSMSRGPYNEQFF.

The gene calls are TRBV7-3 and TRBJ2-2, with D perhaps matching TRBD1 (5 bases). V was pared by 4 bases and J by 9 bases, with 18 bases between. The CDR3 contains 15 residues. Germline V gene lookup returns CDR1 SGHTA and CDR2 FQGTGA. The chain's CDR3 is CASSSQGRDTRELFF. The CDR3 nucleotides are TGTGCCAGCAGCTCGCAGGGTCGAGATACACGGGAGCTGTTTTTT.

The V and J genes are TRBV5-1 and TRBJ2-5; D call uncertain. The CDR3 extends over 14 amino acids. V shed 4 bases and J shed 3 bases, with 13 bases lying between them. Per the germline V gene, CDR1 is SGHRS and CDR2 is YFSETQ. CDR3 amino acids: CASSKWPNEETQYF. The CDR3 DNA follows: TGCGCCAGCAGCAAATGGCCCAACGAAGAGACCCAGTACTTC.

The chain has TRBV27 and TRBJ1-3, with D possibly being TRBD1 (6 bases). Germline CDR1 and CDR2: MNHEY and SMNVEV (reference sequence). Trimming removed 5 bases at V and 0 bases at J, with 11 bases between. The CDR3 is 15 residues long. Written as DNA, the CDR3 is TGTGCCAGCAGTAGGGACACTAACTCTGGAAACACCATATATTTT. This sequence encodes CASSRDTNSGNTIYF.

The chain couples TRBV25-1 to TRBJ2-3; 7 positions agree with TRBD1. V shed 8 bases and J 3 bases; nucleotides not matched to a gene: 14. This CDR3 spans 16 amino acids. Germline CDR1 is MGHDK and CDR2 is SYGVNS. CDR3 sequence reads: CASRPSQGFGTDTQYF. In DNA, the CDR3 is TGTGCCAGCCGTCCGTCACAGGGGTTTGGAACAGATACGCAGTATTTT. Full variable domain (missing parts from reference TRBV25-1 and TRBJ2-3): EADIYQTPRYLVIGTGKKITLECSQTMGHDKMYWYQQDPGMELHLIHYSYGVNSTEKGDLSSESTVSRIRTEHFPLTLESARPSHTSQYLCASRPSQGFGTDTQYFGPGTRLTVL.